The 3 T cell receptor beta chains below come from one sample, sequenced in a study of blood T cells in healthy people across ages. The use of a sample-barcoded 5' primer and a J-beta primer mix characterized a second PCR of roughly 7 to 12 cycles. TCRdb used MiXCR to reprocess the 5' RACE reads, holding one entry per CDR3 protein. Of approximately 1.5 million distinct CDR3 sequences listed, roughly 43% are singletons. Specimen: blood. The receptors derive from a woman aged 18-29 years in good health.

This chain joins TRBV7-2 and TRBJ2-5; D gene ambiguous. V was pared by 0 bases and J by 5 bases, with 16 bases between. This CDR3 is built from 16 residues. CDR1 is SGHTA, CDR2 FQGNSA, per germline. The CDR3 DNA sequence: TGTGCCAGCAGCTTAGCCCGGGCCCTAGGCAAGGAGACCCAGTACTTC. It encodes CASSLARALGKETQYF.

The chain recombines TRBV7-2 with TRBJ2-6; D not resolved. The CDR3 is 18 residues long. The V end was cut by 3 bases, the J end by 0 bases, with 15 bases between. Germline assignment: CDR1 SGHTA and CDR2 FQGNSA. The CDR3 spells CASSLGTARPSGANVLTF. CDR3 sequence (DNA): TGTGCCAGCAGCTTGGGAACAGCTCGACCCTCTGGGGCCAACGTCCTGACTTTC.

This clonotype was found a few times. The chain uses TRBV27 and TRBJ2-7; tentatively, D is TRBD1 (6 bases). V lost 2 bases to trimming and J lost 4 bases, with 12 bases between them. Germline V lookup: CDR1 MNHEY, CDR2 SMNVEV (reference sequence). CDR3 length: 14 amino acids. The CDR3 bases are TGTGCCAGCAGTTTAGGCAGGGGTCTTTACGAGCAGTACTTC. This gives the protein CASSLGRGLYEQYF.